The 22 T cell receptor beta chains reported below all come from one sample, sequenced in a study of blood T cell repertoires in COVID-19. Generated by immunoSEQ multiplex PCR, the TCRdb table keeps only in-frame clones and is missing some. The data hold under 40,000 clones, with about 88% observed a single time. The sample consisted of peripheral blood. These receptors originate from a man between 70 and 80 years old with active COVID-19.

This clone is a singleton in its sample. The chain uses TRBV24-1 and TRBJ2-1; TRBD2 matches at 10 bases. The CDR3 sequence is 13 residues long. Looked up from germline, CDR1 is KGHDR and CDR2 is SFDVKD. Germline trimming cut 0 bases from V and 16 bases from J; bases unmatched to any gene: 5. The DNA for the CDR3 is TGTGCCACCAGTGATTTGATAGCGGGAGGATTATTCTTC. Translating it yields CATSDLIAGGLFF.

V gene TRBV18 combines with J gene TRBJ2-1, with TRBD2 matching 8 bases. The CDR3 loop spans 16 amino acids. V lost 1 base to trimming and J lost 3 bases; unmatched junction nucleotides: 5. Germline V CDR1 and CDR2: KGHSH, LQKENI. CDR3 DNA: TGTGCCAGCTCACCACAGCCGGGACTAGACTACAATGAGCAGTTCTTC. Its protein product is CASSPQPGLDYNEQFF.

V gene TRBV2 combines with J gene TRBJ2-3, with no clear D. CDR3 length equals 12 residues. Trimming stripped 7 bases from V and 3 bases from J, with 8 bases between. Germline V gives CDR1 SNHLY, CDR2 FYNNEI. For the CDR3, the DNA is TGTGCCAGCACCCTTCAGACAGATACGCAGTATTTT. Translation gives CASTLQTDTQYF.

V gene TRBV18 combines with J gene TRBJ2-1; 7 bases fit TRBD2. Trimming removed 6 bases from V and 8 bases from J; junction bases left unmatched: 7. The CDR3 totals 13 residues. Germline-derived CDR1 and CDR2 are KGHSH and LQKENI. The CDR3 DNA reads TGTGCCAGCTCGTTGATACGGGAGGATGAGCAGTTCTTC. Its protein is CASSLIREDEQFF. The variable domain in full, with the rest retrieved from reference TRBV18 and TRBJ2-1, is NAGVMQNPRHLVRRRGQEARLRCSPMKGHSHVYWYRQLPEEGLKFMVYLQKENIIDESGMPKERFSAEFPKEGPSILRIQQVVRGDSAAYFCASSLIREDEQFFGPGTRLTVL.

The CDR3 sequence: CASSLQNNYGYTF. CDR3 in DNA: TGTGCCAGCAGCTTGCAAAATAACTATGGCTACACCTTC. The chain links TRBV5-6 to TRBJ1-2; unclear D gene. This CDR3 has 13 residues. The germline CDR1 and CDR2 sequences are SGHDT and YYEEEE. V was clipped by 1 base and J by 1 base, with 5 bases between them.

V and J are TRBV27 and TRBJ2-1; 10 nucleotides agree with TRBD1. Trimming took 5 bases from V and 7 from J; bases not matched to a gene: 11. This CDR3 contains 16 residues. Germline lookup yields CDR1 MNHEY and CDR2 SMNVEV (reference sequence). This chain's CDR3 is CASSIRQGAGRNEQFF. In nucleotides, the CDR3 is TGTGCCAGCAGTATCCGACAGGGGGCTGGTAGAAATGAGCAGTTCTTC.

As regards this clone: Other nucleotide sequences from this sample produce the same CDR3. The CDR3 DNA reads TGCGCCAGCAGCTTGAGCGGGAGCTCCTACGAGCAGTACTTC. Translating it yields CASSLSGSSYEQYF. The chain joins TRBV5-1 to TRBJ2-7, with 8 positions matching TRBD2. The CDR3 is 14 amino acids. The germline gives CDR1 SGHRS, CDR2 YFSETQ. The trim removed 1 base at V and 0 bases at J, leaving 0 bases unmatched.

The CDR3 region has the DNA TGTGCCAGCAGCCTATACAGGGACTATGGCTACACCTTC. Its protein product is CASSLYRDYGYTF. This rearrangement joins TRBV7-3 to TRBJ1-2, with D possibly matching TRBD1 (6 bases). Deletions cut 5 bases from V and 3 bases from J, with 10 bases between. This CDR3 comprises 13 residues. Germline-derived CDR1 and CDR2 are SGHTA and FQGTGA.

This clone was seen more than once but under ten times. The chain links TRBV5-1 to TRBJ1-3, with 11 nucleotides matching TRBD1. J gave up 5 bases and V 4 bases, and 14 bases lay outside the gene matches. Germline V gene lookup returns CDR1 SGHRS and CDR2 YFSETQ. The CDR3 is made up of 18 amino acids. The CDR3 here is CASSDTTGTGGERNTIYF. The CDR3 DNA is TGCGCCAGCAGCGATACAACCGGGACAGGGGGAGAAAGAAACACCATATATTTT.

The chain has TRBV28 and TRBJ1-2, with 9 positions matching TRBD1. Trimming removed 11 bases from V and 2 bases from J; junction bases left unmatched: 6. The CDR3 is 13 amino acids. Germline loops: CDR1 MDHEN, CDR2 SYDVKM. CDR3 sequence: CAVLDRGNYGYTF. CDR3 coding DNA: TGTGCCGTTTTAGACAGGGGGAACTATGGCTACACCTTC.

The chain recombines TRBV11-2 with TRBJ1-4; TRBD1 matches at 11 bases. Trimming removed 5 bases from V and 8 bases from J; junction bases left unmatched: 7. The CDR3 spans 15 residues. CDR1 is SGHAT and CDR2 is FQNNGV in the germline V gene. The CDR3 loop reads CASSQWTGGSEKLFF. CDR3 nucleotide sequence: TGTGCCAGCAGCCAATGGACAGGGGGCTCGGAAAAACTGTTTTTT. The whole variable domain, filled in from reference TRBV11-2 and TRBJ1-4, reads EAGVAQSPRYKIIEKRQSVAFWCNPISGHATLYWYQQILGQGPKLLIQFQNNGVVDDSQLPKDRFSAERLKGVDSTLKIQPAKLEDSAVYLCASSQWTGGSEKLFFGSGTQLSVL.

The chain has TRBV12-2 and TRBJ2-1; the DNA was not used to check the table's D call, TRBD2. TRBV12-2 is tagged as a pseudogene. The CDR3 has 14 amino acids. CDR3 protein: CASRLGVRGNEQFF. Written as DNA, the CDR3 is TGTGCAAGTCGCTTAGGGGTACGGGGCAATGAGCAGTTCTTC.

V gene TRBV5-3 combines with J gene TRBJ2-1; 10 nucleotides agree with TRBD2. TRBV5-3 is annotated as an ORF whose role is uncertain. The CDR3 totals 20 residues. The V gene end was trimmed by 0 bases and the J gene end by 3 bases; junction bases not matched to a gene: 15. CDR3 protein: CARSLVSPRGTSGNYNEQFF. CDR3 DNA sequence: TGTGCCAGAAGCTTGGTATCACCCAGGGGCACTAGCGGGAACTACAATGAGCAGTTCTTC.

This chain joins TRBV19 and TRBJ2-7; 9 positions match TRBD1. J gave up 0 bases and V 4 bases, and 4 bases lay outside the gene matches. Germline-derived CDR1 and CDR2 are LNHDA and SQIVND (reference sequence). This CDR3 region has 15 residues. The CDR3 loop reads CASSNPGQGSYEQYF. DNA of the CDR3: TGTGCCAGTAGTAATCCGGGACAGGGCTCCTACGAGCAGTACTTC.

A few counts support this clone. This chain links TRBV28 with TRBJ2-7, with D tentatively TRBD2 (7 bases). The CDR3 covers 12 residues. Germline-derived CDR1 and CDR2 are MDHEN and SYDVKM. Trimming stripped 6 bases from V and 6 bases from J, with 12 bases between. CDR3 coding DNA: TGTGCCAGCAGGGGGGGCGGGAGCGAGCAGTACTTC. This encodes CASRGGGSEQYF.

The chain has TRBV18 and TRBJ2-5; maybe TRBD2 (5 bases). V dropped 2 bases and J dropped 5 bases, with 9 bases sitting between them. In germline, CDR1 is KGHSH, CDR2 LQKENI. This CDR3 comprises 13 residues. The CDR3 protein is CASSPGTGETQYF. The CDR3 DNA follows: TGTGCCAGCTCACCAGGCACGGGGGAGACCCAGTACTTC.

CDR3 nucleotides: TGTGCCAGCAGTTCAGGGCGCGTTGGCTACACCTTC. Its protein is CASSSGRVGYTF. The V call is TRBV28, the J call TRBJ1-2, with D possibly TRBD1 on 5 matching bases. The CDR3 consists of 12 residues. Trimming removed 4 bases from V and 7 bases from J, with 10 bases in between. Germline-derived CDR1 and CDR2 are MDHEN and SYDVKM.

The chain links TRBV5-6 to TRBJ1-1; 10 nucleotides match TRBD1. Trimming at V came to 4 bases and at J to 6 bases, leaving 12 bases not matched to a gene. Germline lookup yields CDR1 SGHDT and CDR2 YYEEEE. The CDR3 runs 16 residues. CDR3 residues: CASSPIPGQGRPEAFF. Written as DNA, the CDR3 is TGTGCCAGCAGCCCAATACCGGGACAGGGGCGGCCTGAAGCTTTCTTT.

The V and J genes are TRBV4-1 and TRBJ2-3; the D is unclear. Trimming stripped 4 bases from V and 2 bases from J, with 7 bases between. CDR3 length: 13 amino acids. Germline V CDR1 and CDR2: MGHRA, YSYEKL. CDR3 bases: TGCGCCAGCAGCCTGACTGTCACAGATACGCAGTATTTT. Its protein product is CASSLTVTDTQYF.

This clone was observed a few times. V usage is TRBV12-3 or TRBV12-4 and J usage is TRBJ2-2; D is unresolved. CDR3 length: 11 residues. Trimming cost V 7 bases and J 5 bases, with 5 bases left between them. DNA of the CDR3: TGTGCCAGCAAATCTACCGGGGAGCTGTTTTTT. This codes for CASKSTGELFF.

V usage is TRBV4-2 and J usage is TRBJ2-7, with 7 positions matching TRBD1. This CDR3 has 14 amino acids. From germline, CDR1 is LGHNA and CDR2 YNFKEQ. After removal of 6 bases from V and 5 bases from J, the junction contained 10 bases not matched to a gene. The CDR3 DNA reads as TGTGCCAGCAGATTTCTGGGGCAGGGGGACGAGCAGTACTTC. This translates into CASRFLGQGDEQYF.

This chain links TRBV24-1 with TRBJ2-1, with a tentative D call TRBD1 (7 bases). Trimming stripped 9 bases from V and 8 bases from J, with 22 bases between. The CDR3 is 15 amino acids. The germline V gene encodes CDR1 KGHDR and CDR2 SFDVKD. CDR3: CATASGGRGIDEQFF. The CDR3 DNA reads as TGTGCCACCGCGTCAGGGGGACGCGGGATTGATGAGCAGTTCTTC.